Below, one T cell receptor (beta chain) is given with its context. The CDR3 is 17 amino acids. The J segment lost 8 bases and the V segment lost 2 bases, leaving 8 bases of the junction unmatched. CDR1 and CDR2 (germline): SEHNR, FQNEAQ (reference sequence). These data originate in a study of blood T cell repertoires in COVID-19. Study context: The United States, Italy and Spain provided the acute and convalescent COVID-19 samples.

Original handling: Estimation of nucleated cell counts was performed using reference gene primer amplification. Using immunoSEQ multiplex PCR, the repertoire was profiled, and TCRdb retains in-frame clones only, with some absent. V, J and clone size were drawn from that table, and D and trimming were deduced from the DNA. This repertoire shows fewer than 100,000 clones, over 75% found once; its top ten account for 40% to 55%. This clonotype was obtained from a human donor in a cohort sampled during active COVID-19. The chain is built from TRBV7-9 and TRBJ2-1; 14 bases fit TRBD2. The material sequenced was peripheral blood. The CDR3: CASSLSLTSGRADEQFF. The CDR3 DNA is TGTGCCAGCAGCTTATCCTTGACTAGCGGGAGGGCCGATGAGCAGTTCTTC.